A single sample is the source of the 10 T cell receptor beta chains below, sequenced in a study of cytomegalovirus exposure and HLA in healthy donors. Only in-frame clones appear in the TCRdb table, and some are missing; sequencing was by immunoSEQ multiplex PCR. Of roughly 350,000 clones in the sample, 86% were seen once. Sequences were obtained from PBMCs. All receptors derive from a woman between 18 and 29 years old in good health and CMV-seronegative.

CDR3 nucleotide sequence: TGTGCCACCCAAGGACAGGGCAACGTGAACACTGAAGCTTTCTTT. This translates into CATQGQGNVNTEAFF. The V gene is TRBV19, the J gene TRBJ1-1, with 8 positions matching TRBD1. CDR1 and CDR2 (germline): LNHDA, SQIVND (reference sequence). The CDR3 length is 15 residues. Trimming cost V 10 bases and J 0 bases; bases outside gene matches: 10.

The rearrangement joins TRBV5-3 to TRBJ1-1; D gene unclear. TRBV5-3 is an ORF, with its function uncertain. V lost 0 bases and J lost 6, with 9 bases in between. The CDR3 is 13 amino acids. As DNA, the CDR3 is TGTGCCAGAAGCTTGGAGGCGAGGGCTGAAGCTTTCTTT. Translated: CARSLEARAEAFF.

Only a few counts were recorded for this clone. The chain recombines TRBV29-1 with TRBJ1-2, with 7 bases identical to TRBD1. The germline V gene has CDR1 SQVTM and CDR2 ANQGSEA. The CDR3 is 10 amino acids. V shed 4 bases, J shed 7 bases, and the junction held 0 bases outside the gene matches. CDR3 region: CSVGTGGYTF. CDR3 DNA: TGCAGCGTTGGGACAGGTGGCTACACCTTC.

The chain combines TRBV5-1 with TRBJ2-2; TRBD2 matches at 14 bases. In germline, CDR1 is SGHRS, CDR2 YFSETQ. After removal of 3 bases from V and 6 bases from J, the junction contained 7 bases not matched to a gene. CDR3 length: 17 residues. The CDR3 sequence is CASSSEGLAGVAGELFF. CDR3 bases: TGCGCCAGCAGCTCGGAGGGACTAGCGGGAGTAGCCGGGGAGCTGTTTTTT. Together with reference TRBV5-1 and TRBJ2-2, the CDR3 gives the full variable domain: KAGVTQTPRYLIKTRGQQVTLSCSPISGHRSVSWYQQTPGQGLQFLFEYFSETQRNKGNFPGRFSGRQFSNSRSEMNVSTLELGDSALYLCASSSEGLAGVAGELFFGEGSRLTVL.

This chain uses TRBV28 with TRBJ2-6; 8 nucleotides match TRBD2. This CDR3 spans 14 amino acids. Per germline, CDR1 MDHEN and CDR2 SYDVKM. V gave up 8 bases and J gave up 3 bases; unmatched junction bases: 3. Here the CDR3 DNA reads TGTGCCAGCCATGCGGGGGGTGGGGCCAACGTCCTGACTTTC. Protein sequence: CASHAGGGANVLTF.

This chain links TRBV28 with TRBJ1-1; D remains ambiguous. The J call may be wrong; the DNA end is better matched by TRBJ1-6. From germline, CDR1 is MDHEN and CDR2 SYDVKM. This CDR3 contains 10 residues. The CDR3: CASSSSGLHF. The CDR3 DNA follows: TGTGCCAGCAGTTCCTCCGGACTCCACTTT.

This chain links TRBV9 with TRBJ2-1, with TRBD1 as a possible D gene (5 bases). Looked up from germline, CDR1 is SGDLS and CDR2 is YYNGEE. V was cut by 5 bases and J by 2 bases, with 11 bases left in between. CDR3 length: 14 amino acids. CDR3 DNA: TGTGCCAGCAGTGGGGCCGTGGCCTACAATGAGCAGTTCTTC. It translates to CASSGAVAYNEQFF.

This clone was counted once. The genes are TRBV7-9 and TRBJ2-7; a possible D gene is TRBD1 (6 bases). V was trimmed by 1 base and J by 2 bases, leaving 9 bases between them. The CDR3 spans 14 residues. From germline, CDR1 is SEHNR and CDR2 FQNEAQ (reference sequence). DNA for the CDR3: TGTGCCAGCAGCTTAGGACAGGTGCCCTACGAGCAGTACTTC. Translating it yields CASSLGQVPYEQYF. The full variable domain, completed using reference TRBV7-9 and TRBJ2-7, is DTGVSQNPRHKITKRGQNVTFRCDPISEHNRLYWYRQTLGQGPEFLTYFQNEAQLEKSRLLSDRFSAERPKGSFSTLEIQRTEQGDSAMYLCASSLGQVPYEQYFGPGTRLTVT.

This chain connects TRBV4-2 to TRBJ1-1; D is possibly TRBD1 (6 bases). V lost 0 bases to trimming and J lost 12 bases, with 14 bases between them. Germline V CDR1 and CDR2: LGHNA, YNFKEQ. CDR3 length equals 13 residues. CDR3 bases: TGTGCCAGCAGCCAAGATCGTGGGAGGGGGACTTTCTTT. It encodes CASSQDRGRGTFF.

This sequence joins TRBV6-1 and TRBJ2-7, with D possibly matching TRBD1 (6 bases). Germline CDR1 is MNHNS and CDR2 is SASEGT. The ends were cut back, 5 bases at V and 6 bases at J, with 14 bases in the middle. CDR3 length equals 13 residues. CDR3 sequence: CASSPSGVTEQYF. CDR3 sequence (DNA): TGTGCCAGCAGTCCCTCAGGGGTGACCGAGCAGTACTTC.